This T cell receptor beta chain was captured in a study of beta chain features in type 1 diabetes. The whole isolated RNA underwent reverse transcription, so sequencing captured expressed TCRB transcripts. Repertoires were generated with immunoSEQ multiplex PCR, while TCRdb's copy carries only in-frame clones and drops some. The data hold 100,000 to 150,000 clones, with 15% to 20% observed a single time. Study-level points and caveats: A moderate, significant TCRB CDR3 shortening appeared in type 1 diabetes across four CD4+ subsets. Compared to healthy donors, patients appeared to have naive, central memory and Treg TCRB repertoires that were more alike.

This clone occurred a few times. Antigen specificity is unknown. The sequencing input was central memory CD4+ T cells from blood. This sequence was found in a man aged 18 to 35 with type 1 diabetes.

The CDR3 DNA follows: TGTGCCTGGAGTCCCCAAACCTACGAGCAGTACTTC. Protein sequence: CAWSPQTYEQYF. The chain links TRBV30 to TRBJ2-7; the D is unclear. Germline loops: CDR1 GTSNPN, CDR2 SVGIG (reference sequence). The CDR3 sequence is 12 residues long. V was cut by 2 bases and J by 2 bases, with 7 bases left in between.